This T cell receptor beta chain is drawn from a study of tumour-infiltrating T cells in Burkitt lymphoma. Study-wide context: Survival, overall and progression-free, tracked with productive clonality.

The CDR3 is 17 amino acids. Trimming removed 1 base at V and 4 bases at J, with 17 bases between. Per the germline V gene, CDR1 is SGHTA and CDR2 is FQGNSA. Here immunoSEQ multiplex PCR was the method, and the copy in TCRdb shows in-frame clones only, minus some. Here the sample spans 13,000 to 15,000 clones, more than 70% being singletons. The sample consisted of tumor tissue. The clonotype originates from a human donor with diffuse large B-cell lymphoma. The chain combines TRBV7-2 with TRBJ2-1; D call uncertain. The CDR3 is CASSLGPGPLKYNEQFF. CDR3 bases: TGTGCCAGCAGCTTAGGGCCTGGACCTCTAAAGTACAATGAGCAGTTCTTC.